This T cell receptor beta chain was captured in a study of neurological immune-mediated disorders. Findings of the study overall: The level of TCR clonal expansion was highest in patients with HTLV-1-associated myelopathy and lowest in multiple sclerosis, where it fell below the level seen in healthy controls. Phylogenetic analysis grouped 18 of 34 multiple sclerosis patients' repertoires together, suggesting a possible repertoire signature.

V shed 1 base and J shed 2 bases, with 14 bases lying between them. The CDR3 is 15 amino acids. CDR1 DFQATT and CDR2 SNEGSKA come from the germline V gene (reference sequence). TCRdb processed the 5' RACE reads anew with MiXCR; each CDR3 protein has one entry. This table has about 70,000 distinct CDR3 sequences, about 3% appearing once. The starting material, 2 million PBMCs stored at -80 C, gave rise to the unsorted libraries. Many counts were recorded for this clonotype. What it binds is not known. The chain is built from TRBV20-1 and TRBJ2-5; possibly TRBD2 for D (5 bases). The source material was PBMCs. This receptor was identified in a woman aged 50 to 60 with multiple sclerosis. The CDR3 is CSARVRIGLQETQYF. The CDR3 DNA reads TGCAGTGCTAGAGTCAGGATCGGACTTCAAGAGACCCAGTACTTC.